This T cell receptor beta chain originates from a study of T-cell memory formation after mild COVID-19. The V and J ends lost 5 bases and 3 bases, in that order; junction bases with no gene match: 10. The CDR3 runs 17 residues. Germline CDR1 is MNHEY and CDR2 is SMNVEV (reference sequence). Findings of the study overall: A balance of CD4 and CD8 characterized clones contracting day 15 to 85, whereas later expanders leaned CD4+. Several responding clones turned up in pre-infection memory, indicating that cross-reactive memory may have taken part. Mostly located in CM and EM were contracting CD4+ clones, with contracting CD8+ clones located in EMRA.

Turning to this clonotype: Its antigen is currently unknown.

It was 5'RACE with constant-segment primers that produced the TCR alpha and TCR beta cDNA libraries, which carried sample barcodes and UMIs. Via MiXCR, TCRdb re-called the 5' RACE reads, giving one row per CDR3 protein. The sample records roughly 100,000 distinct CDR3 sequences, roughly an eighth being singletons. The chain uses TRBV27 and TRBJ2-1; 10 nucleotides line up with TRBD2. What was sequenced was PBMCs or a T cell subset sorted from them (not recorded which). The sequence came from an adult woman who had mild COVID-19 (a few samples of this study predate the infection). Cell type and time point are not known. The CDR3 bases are TGTGCCAGCAGTCAGACGAGCGGGGGGGGTCTCTACAATGAGCAGTTCTTC. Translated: CASSQTSGGGLYNEQFF.